The 16 T cell receptor beta chains listed next were all sequenced from one sample in a study of molecular identifiers for immune sequencing clone quantification. TCRdb fed the PCR reads into MiXCR, producing one record per CDR3 protein. The table lists 490,000 or so distinct CDR3 sequences, around 21% of them singletons. Material: naive CD8+ T cells from blood, with Jurkat cell RNA spiked in. Subset: FACS-sorted CD8+CD4-CCR7+CD45RA+ naive T cells. The receptors were gathered from a human donor in good health. Some libraries in this study had Jurkat cell RNA spiked in.

On this clonotype: No conserved phenylalanine or tryptophan is present at the end of the CDR3, so a read error is the likely explanation. The rearrangement uses TRBV13 and TRBJ2-3, with D possibly being TRBD1 (6 bases). The germline V gene encodes CDR1 PRHDT and CDR2 FYEKMQ (reference sequence). Trimming took off 5 bases at V and 8 bases at J, with 11 bases between the two ends. The CDR3 consists of 12 residues. The CDR3 DNA sequence: TGTGCCAGCAGCAACAGGGATGTTACGCAGTATTTA. This translates into CASSNRDVTQYL.

V is TRBV6-2 or TRBV6-3 and J is TRBJ2-7, with D perhaps TRBD1 or TRBD2 (6 bases each). This CDR3 contains 13 residues. Germline V gives CDR1 MNHEY, CDR2 SVGEGT. V gave up 10 bases and J gave up 3 bases, with 16 bases separating them. The CDR3 coding sequence is TGTGCCATACAGGGACTCGGACTCTACGAGCAGTACTTC. Residues: CAIQGLGLYEQYF.

This clonotype appeared a few times. The CDR3 reads CASSQIQFSYNSPLHF. As DNA, the CDR3 is TGTGCCAGCAGCCAGATCCAGTTCTCCTATAATTCACCCCTCCACTTT. The chain links TRBV7-9 to TRBJ1-6; D not resolved. Germline assignment: CDR1 SEHNR and CDR2 FQNEAQ (reference sequence). Trimming shortened V by 5 bases and J by 0 bases, and 11 bases separated the two germline ends. The CDR3 is 16 amino acids.

This clonotype has a handful of counts. The V call is TRBV4-1, the J call TRBJ2-7, with TRBD1 identical over 10 bases. Germline CDR1 MGHRA, CDR2 YSYEKL. CDR3 size: 14 residues. Trimming cost V 3 bases and J 4 bases; bases outside gene matches: 3. The CDR3 coding sequence is TGCGCCAGCAGCCAGACAGGGGGCAAGTACGAGCAGTACTTC. Translated, it gives CASSQTGGKYEQYF.

The chain has TRBV27 and TRBJ2-3; unclear D gene. V gave up 8 bases and J gave up 2 bases, with 23 bases separating them. Germline V gene data show CDR1 as MNHEY and CDR2 as SMNVEV (reference sequence). The CDR3 consists of 17 residues. CDR3 nucleotides: TGTGCCAGCGCACCAGGCGGCCACTTGTTCTACACAGATACGCAGTATTTT. Protein product: CASAPGGHLFYTDTQYF.

This clonotype has a count of ten or more. This chain uses TRBV7-6 with TRBJ2-7, with a weak D call TRBD2 (6 bases). Trimming left V 0 bases short and J 5 bases short, with 11 bases between. Germline V gene lookup returns CDR1 SGHVS and CDR2 FNYEAQ. This CDR3 is 14 amino acids long. The CDR3 region is CASSLAGRRDEQYF. The CDR3 nucleotides read TGTGCCAGCAGCTTAGCAGGACGGAGGGACGAGCAGTACTTC.

Comment on this clonotype: A much larger clone differs from this one at a single base, so this may be a read error. The CDR3 does not end in the conserved phenylalanine or tryptophan, so this is likely a read error. The V and J genes are TRBV28 and TRBJ1-5; D unresolved. Trimming pared 3 bases from V and 5 bases from J, leaving 8 bases between. Germline V gives CDR1 MDHEN, CDR2 SYDVKM. This CDR3 spans 13 amino acids. The CDR3 sequence: CASSLFSYQPQHS. The CDR3 nucleotides read TGTGCCAGCAGTTTGTTCTCGTATCAGCCCCAGCATTCT.

Details on this clonotype: Compared with germline, one end of the junction differs, possibly owing to a read error. CDR3 in amino acids: CASSPQGQGANALTF. CDR3 bases: TGTGCCAGCAGTCCCCAGGGACAGGGGGCCAACGCCCTGACTTTC. The rearrangement uses TRBV9 and TRBJ2-6; 12 bases are a match to TRBD1. CDR1 is SGDLS and CDR2 is YYNGEE in the germline V gene. The CDR3 is made up of 15 amino acids.

The rearrangement links TRBV12-3 or TRBV12-4 to TRBJ2-7; D gene uncertain. This CDR3 region has 14 residues. V was trimmed by 2 bases and J by 5 bases, leaving 13 bases between them. CDR3 sequence reads: CASSLIGAGHEQYF. The CDR3 region has the DNA TGTGCCAGCAGTTTAATCGGTGCTGGGCACGAGCAGTACTTC.

Ten or more counts support this clonotype. This rearrangement joins TRBV29-1 to TRBJ2-3; the match to TRBD2 covers 11 bases. This CDR3 contains 15 residues. The trim removed 4 bases at V and 5 bases at J, leaving 8 bases unmatched. Germline assignment: CDR1 SQVTM and CDR2 ANQGSEA. The CDR3 DNA reads as TGCAGCGTTGTACTAGCGGGGGACGGCGTAGATACGCAGTATTTT. Translated: CSVVLAGDGVDTQYF.

There are many counts of this clonotype. V gene TRBV29-1 combines with J gene TRBJ1-1; D is unclear. V was trimmed by 6 bases and J by 4 bases, leaving 3 bases between them. The CDR3 contains 9 residues. Germline V gene data show CDR1 as SQVTM and CDR2 as ANQGSEA. The CDR3 is CSVGTEAFF. CDR3 DNA sequence: TGCAGCGTGGGCACTGAAGCTTTCTTT.

Many counts were recorded for this clonotype. The chain joins TRBV27 to TRBJ1-5, with D perhaps matching TRBD1 (5 bases). Germline V gene sequence: CDR1 MNHEY, CDR2 SMNVEV (reference sequence). V lost 0 bases, J lost 4 bases, and 10 bases lay in between. CDR3 length equals 15 residues. In DNA form, the CDR3 reads TGTGCCAGCAGTTTATCCCAAGGGGAGAATCAGCCCCAGCATTTT. Translation gives CASSLSQGENQPQHF.

A few counts support this clonotype. The chain employs TRBV7-8 and TRBJ1-4, with a tentative D call TRBD1 (5 bases). Germline lookup yields CDR1 SGHVS and CDR2 FQNEAQ. Trimming removed 2 bases from V and 3 bases from J, with 16 bases in between. This CDR3 spans 17 amino acids. The CDR3, as DNA: TGTGCCAGCAGCTTAACGGGGCTTTGGGTCTCTAATGAAAAACTGTTTTTT. Translated, it gives CASSLTGLWVSNEKLFF.

This clonotype has just a few counts. The gene calls are TRBV4-3 and TRBJ2-2, with D unclear. The CDR3 totals 17 residues. CDR1 and CDR2 (germline): LGHNA, YSLEER. Trimming shortened V by 1 base and J by 2 bases, and 14 bases separated the two germline ends. CDR3 sequence: CASSQVIRAGNTGELFF. Written as DNA, the CDR3 is TGCGCCAGCAGCCAAGTTATTAGGGCCGGAAACACCGGGGAGCTGTTTTTT.

There are many counts of this clonotype. The gene calls are TRBV4-3 and TRBJ1-2; D is unclear. CDR3 size: 16 residues. Germline V gene lookup returns CDR1 LGHNA and CDR2 YSLEER. Deletions cut 0 bases from V and 8 bases from J, with 19 bases between. Written as DNA, the CDR3 is TGCGCCAGCAGCCAAGATATTTCGCCGACCACTCCCGGCTACACCTTC. Residues: CASSQDISPTTPGYTF.

Concerning this clonotype itself: A read error is possible here, since a much larger clone lies one base away. The V and J genes are TRBV5-4 and TRBJ1-1, with D unclear. The germline CDR1 and CDR2 sequences are SGHNT and YYREEE (reference sequence). CDR3 length equals 15 residues. CDR3 sequence: CASSPSPDPNIEAFF. CDR3 coding DNA: TGTGCCAGCAGCCCCTCTCCAGATCCAAACATTGAAGCTTTCTTT.